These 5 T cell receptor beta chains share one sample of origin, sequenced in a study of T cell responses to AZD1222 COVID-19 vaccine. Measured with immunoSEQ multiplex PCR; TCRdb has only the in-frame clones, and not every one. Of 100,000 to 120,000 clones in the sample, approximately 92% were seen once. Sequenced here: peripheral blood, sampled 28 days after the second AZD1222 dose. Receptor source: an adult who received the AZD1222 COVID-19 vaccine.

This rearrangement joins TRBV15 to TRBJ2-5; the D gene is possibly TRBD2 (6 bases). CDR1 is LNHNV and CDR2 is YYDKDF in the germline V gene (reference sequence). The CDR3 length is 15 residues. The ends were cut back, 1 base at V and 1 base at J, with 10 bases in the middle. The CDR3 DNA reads TGTGCCACCAGCAGAGGGGGGGTAACCCAAGAGACCCAGTACTTC. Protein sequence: CATSRGGVTQETQYF.

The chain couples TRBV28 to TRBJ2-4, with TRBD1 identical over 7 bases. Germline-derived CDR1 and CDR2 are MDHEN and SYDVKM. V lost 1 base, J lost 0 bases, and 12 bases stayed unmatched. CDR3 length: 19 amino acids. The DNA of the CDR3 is TGTGCCAGCAGTTTATTTCACAGGGGTAATTTCGGAGCCAAAAACATTCAGTACTTC. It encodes CASSLFHRGNFGAKNIQYF.

The CDR3 DNA is TGTGCCAGCAGCGTAGACGGGGGAAGCGGAGATAATTCACCCCTCCACTTT. Translation gives CASSVDGGSGDNSPLHF. The rearrangement joins TRBV9 to TRBJ1-6, with TRBD1 as a possible D gene (5 bases). Looked up from germline, CDR1 is SGDLS and CDR2 is YYNGEE. V was shortened by 0 bases and J by 5 bases, with 15 bases between the two germline ends. This CDR3 contains 17 residues. The variable domain in full, completed from reference TRBV9 and TRBJ1-6, reads DSGVTQTPKHLITATGQRVTLRCSPRSGDLSVYWYQQSLDQGLQFLIQYYNGEERAKGNILERFSAQQFPDLHSELNLSSLELGDSALYFCASSVDGGSGDNSPLHFGNGTRLTVT.

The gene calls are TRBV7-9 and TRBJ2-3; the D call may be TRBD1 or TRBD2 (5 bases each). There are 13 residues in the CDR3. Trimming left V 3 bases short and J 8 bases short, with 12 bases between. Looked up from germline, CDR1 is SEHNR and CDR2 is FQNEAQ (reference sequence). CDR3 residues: CASSFLGAGTQYF. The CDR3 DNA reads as TGTGCCAGCAGCTTTCTAGGGGCGGGTACGCAGTATTTT.

CDR3 sequence: CASSLDGVDGYTF. The CDR3 bases are TGTGCCAGCAGCTTGGACGGGGTTGACGGCTACACCTTC. J is TRBJ1-2 and V is TRBV5-4; D unresolved. V was trimmed by 0 bases and J by 8 bases, leaving 11 bases between them. The CDR3 is 13 amino acids. Germline loops: CDR1 SGHNT, CDR2 YYREEE (reference sequence).